This T cell receptor beta chain was obtained from a study of cytomegalovirus exposure and HLA in healthy donors. Whole-study results and caveats: Accounts indicate the classifier identified cytomegalovirus status with strong specificity and sensitivity. The likely explanation for a cluster of highly shared sequence variants was sequencing artifact. Reportedly, TCR beta sequences accurately predicted HLA-A and HLA-B alleles in most subjects.

Comment on this clone: Its target is unknown.

The PCR had 60 Vbeta and 13 Jbeta primers. Generated by immunoSEQ multiplex PCR, the TCRdb table keeps only in-frame clones and is missing some. Of 90,000 to 110,000 clones listed, about four fifths are singletons. Trimming pared 5 bases from V and 2 bases from J, leaving 16 bases between. Per germline, CDR1 SGHVS and CDR2 FQNEAQ. The CDR3 is 16 residues long. The clonotype was recovered from a man between 40 and 49 years old in good health and CMV-seronegative. Sample: PBMCs. The chain carries TRBV7-8 and TRBJ1-5, with D hard to call. CDR3 nucleotide sequence: TGTGCCAGCAGCCCGGGAGTCTCGGGTGGCAATCAGCCCCAGCATTTT. Translation: CASSPGVSGGNQPQHF.